Detailed here is one T cell receptor beta chain. This clone was picked up one time. Its antigen is currently not known. Base-call qualities are not available, and no considerably larger clone is one nucleotide away. The CDR3 has 16 amino acids, counting the end cysteine and phenylalanine. Left in the record is the CDR3 DNA by itself, 48 bases read in frame from the first base. Germline trimming: 1 base from V, 8 bases from J; junction bases outside gene matches: 6. CDR1 is given as LGHNA and CDR2 as YNFKEQ, both from the germline V gene. Collaborating institutions collected whole blood in K2EDTA tubes following their own protocols. For TCRbeta analysis, collaborators shipped samples as frozen whole blood, isolated PBMCs, or DNA extracted from either of those sample types. The data stem from a study of blood T cell repertoires in COVID-19 (dated by TCRdb to the early 2020s). Context from the whole study: Collaborator samples came from the United States, Italy and Spain and covered acute and convalescent phases of COVID-19. The prospective study material was composed of cDNA or gDNA derived from T cells, B-cell-depleted T cells, or PBMCs. The dataset comprised deeply sampled blood TCRbeta repertoires from subjects exposed to, actively infected with, or recovered from COVID-19. A freely available public database, intended as a resource for researchers studying the immune response to SARS-CoV-2, is where the repertoires were released. The samples were drawn from the first 160 participants of the ongoing ImmuneRACE study and from 1,254 subjects provided by 6 global collaborators. Sample metadata almost always included a de-identified subject ID, COVID-19 status, age in years and sex. Where available, HLA class I and class II types were taken from metadata supplied by the sample provider and were not determined by assay-based typing.

The immunoSEQ Assay, a bias-controlled multiplex PCR, was used to amplify TCRbeta CDR3 regions from genomic DNA. In the original analysis: The number of nucleated cells in each sample was estimated from the amplification of reference gene primers within the assay. To quantify the absolute abundance of each unique TCRbeta CDR3 rearrangement, sequence reads were collapsed and filtered. For each sample, productive Simpson clonality was calculated by taking the square root of Simpson's diversity index across productive rearrangements. What TCRdb holds here is the immuneACCESS table cut down to in-frame rearrangements. Part of the clones is not present; checked against another copy, under half of the missing clones reflect an unresolved V gene, and the others are unexplained. The DNA gave D and trimming, while V, J and clone size come from that table. In this sample the table shows roughly 200,000 clones, roughly 86% of which occur a single time. 1.5% to 2% of the sample lies in the top ten.

Study-level results and caveats: The amount of clinical and demographic metadata varied by source and participant and was provided uncurated.

The chain was built from TRBV4-2 and TRBJ2-1; 12 of the junction bases match TRBD2. The receptor was derived from a man between 18 and 29 years old with active or convalescent COVID-19. The specimen was peripheral blood. CDR3 sequence: CASSQGLTSGGYEQFF. In nucleotide form, the sequence is TGTGCCAGCAGCCAAGGGCTGACTAGCGGGGGCTATGAGCAGTTCTTC.